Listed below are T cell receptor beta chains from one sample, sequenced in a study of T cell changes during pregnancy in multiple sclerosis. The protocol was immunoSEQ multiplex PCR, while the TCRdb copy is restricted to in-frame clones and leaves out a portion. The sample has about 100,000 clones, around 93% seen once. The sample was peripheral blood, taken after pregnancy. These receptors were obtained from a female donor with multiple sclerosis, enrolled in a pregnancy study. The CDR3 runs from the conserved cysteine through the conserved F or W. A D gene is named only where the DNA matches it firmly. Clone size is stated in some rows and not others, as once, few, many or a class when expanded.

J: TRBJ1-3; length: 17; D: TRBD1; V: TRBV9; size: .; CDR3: CASSLEGTVYSGNTIYF; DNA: TGTGCCAGCAGCTTAGAGGGGACAGTATACTCTGGAAACACCATATATTTT
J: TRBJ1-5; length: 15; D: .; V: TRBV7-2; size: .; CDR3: CASSSQAGINQPQHF; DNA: TGTGCCAGCAGCTCACAAGCAGGGATCAATCAGCCCCAGCATTTT
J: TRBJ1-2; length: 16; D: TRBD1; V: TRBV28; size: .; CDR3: CASSPTRTGQNYGYTF; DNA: TGTGCCAGCAGCCCTACAAGGACAGGGCAGAACTATGGCTACACCTTC
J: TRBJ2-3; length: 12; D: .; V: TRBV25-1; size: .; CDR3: CASSRGTDTQYF; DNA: TGTGCCAGTTCCCGGGGGACAGATACGCAGTATTTT
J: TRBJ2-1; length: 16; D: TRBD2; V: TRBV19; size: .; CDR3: CASSTTGGGGGNEQFF; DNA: TGTGCCAGTAGTACAACTGGCGGGGGGGGTGGGAATGAGCAGTTCTTC
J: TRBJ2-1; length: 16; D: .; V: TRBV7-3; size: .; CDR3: CASSHYERSSYNEQFF; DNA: TGTGCCAGCAGCCACTATGAGAGGAGCTCCTACAATGAGCAGTTCTTC
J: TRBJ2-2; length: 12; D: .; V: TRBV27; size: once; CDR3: CASRSRGGELFF; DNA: TGTGCCAGCAGGTCTAGGGGCGGGGAGCTGTTTTTT
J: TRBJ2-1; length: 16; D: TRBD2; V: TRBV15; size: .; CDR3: CATSRARTSGSNEQFF; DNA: TGTGCCACCAGTAGGGCCCGGACTAGCGGGAGCAATGAGCAGTTCTTC
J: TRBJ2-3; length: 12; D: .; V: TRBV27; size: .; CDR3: CASSLRGDTQYF; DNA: TGTGCCAGCAGTTTAAGGGGAGATACGCAGTATTTT
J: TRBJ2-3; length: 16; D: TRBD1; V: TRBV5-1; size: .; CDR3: CASSFGTETSTDTQYF; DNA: TGCGCCAGCAGCTTCGGGACAGAGACTAGCACAGATACGCAGTATTTT
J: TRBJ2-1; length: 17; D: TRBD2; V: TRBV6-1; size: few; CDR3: CASSEAAGGSSYNEQFF; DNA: TGTGCCAGCAGTGAAGCGGCGGGGGGAAGCTCCTACAATGAGCAGTTCTTC
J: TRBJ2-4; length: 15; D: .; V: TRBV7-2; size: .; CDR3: CASSLVRTGSGIQYF; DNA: TGTGCCAGCAGCTTAGTGAGAACTGGGTCGGGCATTCAGTACTTC
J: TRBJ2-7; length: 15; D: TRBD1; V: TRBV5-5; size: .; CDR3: CASSLEGQATYEQYF; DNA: TGTGCCAGCAGCTTGGAGGGACAGGCGACCTACGAGCAGTACTTC
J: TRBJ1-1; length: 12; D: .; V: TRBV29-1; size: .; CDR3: CSVGRGDTEAFF; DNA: TGCAGCGTCGGACGGGGGGACACTGAAGCTTTCTTT
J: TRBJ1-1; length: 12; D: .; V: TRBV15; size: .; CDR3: CATSRDDIAAFF; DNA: TGTGCCACCAGCAGAGATGACATTGCAGCTTTCTTT
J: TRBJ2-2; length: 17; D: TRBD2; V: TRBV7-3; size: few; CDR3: CASSPRAGGSDTGELFF; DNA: TGTGCCAGCAGCCCACGGGCGGGAGGGTCCGACACCGGGGAGCTGTTTTTT
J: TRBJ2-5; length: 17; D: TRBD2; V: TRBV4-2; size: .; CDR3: CASSQATSGRAGETQYF; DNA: TGTGCCAGCAGCCAAGCGACTAGCGGGAGGGCCGGGGAGACCCAGTACTTC
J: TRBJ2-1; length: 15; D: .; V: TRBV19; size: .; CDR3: CASRGTERGYNEQFF; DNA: TGTGCCAGCAGAGGGACCGAAAGGGGGTACAATGAGCAGTTCTTC
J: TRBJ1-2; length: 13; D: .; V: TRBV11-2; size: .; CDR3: CASSADRIYGYTF; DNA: TGTGCCAGCAGCGCGGACAGAATCTATGGCTACACCTTC
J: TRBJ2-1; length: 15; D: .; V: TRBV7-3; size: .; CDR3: CASSLRGIPYNEQFF; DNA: TGTGCCAGCAGCTTACGCGGGATCCCCTACAATGAGCAGTTCTTC